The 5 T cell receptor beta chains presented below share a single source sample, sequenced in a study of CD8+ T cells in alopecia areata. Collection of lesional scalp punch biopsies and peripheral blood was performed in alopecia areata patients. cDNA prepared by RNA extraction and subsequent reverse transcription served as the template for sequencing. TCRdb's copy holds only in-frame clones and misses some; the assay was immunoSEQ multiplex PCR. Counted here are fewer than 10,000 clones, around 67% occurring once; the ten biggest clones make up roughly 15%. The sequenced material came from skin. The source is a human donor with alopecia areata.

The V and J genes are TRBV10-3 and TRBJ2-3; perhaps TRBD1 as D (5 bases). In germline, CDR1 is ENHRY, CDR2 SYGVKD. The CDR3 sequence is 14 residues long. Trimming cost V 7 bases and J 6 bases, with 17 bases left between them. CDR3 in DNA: TGTGCCATCACCAGACAGTCCCCCGGGGATACGCAGTATTTT. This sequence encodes CAITRQSPGDTQYF.

CDR3 sequence reads: CASSLEGQGHSPLHF. The CDR3 region has the DNA TGCGCCAGCAGCTTGGAGGGACAGGGCCATTCACCCCTCCACTTT. This rearrangement joins TRBV5-1 to TRBJ1-6; 9 bases map to TRBD1. This CDR3 has 15 residues. CDR1 and CDR2 (germline): SGHRS, YFSETQ. V shed 0 bases, J shed 8 bases, and the junction held 3 bases outside the gene matches.

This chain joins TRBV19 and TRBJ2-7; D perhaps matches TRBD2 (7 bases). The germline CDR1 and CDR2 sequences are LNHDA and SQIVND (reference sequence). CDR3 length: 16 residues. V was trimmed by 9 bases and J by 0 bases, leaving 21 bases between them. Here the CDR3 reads CASSPSGTPSSYEQYF. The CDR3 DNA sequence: TGTGCCAGCTCCCCGAGCGGGACACCTAGCTCCTACGAGCAGTACTTC.

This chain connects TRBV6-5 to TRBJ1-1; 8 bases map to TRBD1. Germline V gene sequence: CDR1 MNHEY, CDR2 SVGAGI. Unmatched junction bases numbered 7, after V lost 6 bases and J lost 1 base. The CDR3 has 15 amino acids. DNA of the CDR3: TGTGCCAGCAGAACTCTTGGACAGGGGAACACTGAAGCTTTCTTT. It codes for CASRTLGQGNTEAFF.

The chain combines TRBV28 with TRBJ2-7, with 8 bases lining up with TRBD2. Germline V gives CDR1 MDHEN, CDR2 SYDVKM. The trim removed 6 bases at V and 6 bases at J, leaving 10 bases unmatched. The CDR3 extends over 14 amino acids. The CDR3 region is CASSLGTRSTEQYF. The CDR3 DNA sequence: TGTGCCAGCAGCCTCGGGACTAGATCAACCGAGCAGTACTTC.